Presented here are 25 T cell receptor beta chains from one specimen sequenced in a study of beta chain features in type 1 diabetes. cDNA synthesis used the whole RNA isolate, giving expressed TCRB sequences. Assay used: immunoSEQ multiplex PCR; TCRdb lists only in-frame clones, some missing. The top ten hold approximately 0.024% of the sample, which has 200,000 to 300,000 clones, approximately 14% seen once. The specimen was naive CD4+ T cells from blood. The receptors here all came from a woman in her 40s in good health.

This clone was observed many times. The CDR3 region is CASSVARSTDTQYF. DNA of the CDR3: TGTGCCAGCAGCGTAGCCCGGAGCACAGATACGCAGTATTTT. The chain uses TRBV9 and TRBJ2-3, with D hard to call. Per germline, CDR1 SGDLS and CDR2 YYNGEE. V lost 0 bases and J 0 bases, leaving 5 bases between the germline ends. The CDR3 is 14 residues long.

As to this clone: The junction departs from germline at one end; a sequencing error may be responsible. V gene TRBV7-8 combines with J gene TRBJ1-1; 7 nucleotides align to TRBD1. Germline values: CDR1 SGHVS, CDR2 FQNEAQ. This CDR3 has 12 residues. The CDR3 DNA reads TGTGCCAGCAGTTTAGGGGGCGGTGAAGCTTTCTTT. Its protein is CASSLGGGEAFF.

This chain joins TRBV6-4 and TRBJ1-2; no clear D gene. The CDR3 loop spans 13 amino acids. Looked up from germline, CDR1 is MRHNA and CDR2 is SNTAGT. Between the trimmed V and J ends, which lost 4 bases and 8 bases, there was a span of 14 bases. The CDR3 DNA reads TGTGCCAGCAGTGCCGTGCTCCACGGGGGCTACACCTTC. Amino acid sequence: CASSAVLHGGYTF.

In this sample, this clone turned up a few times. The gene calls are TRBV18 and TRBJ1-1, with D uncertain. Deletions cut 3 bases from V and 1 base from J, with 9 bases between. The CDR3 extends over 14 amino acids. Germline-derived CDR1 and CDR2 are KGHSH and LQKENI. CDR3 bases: TGTGCCAGCTCACCCCTGGCAAGGAACACTGAAGCTTTCTTT. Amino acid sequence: CASSPLARNTEAFF.

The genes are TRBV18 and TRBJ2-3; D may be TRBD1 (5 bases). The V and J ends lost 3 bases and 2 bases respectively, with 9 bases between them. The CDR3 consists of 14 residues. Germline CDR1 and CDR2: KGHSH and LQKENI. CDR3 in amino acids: CASSPEQVTDTQYF. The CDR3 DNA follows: TGTGCCAGCTCACCCGAACAGGTCACAGATACGCAGTATTTT.

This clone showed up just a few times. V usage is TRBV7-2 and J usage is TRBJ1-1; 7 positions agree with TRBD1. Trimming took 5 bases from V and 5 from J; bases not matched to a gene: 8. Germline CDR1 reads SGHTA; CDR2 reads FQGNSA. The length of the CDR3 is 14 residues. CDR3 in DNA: TGTGCCAGCAGCAAACGACAGGGATCGACTGAAGCTTTCTTT. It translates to CASSKRQGSTEAFF.

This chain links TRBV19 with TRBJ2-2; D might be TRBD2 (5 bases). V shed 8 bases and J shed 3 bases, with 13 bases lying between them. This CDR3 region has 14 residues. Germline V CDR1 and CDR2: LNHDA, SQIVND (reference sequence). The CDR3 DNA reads TGTGCCAGTGCCGGACTCATAGACACCGGGGAGCTGTTTTTT. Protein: CASAGLIDTGELFF.

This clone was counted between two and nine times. CDR3 residues: CASSLNRAGGYTF. In nucleotides, the CDR3 is TGCGCCAGCAGCTTGAACAGGGCGGGTGGCTACACCTTC. This sequence joins TRBV5-1 and TRBJ1-2; D is perhaps TRBD1 (6 bases). The CDR3 runs 13 residues. Trimming left V 1 base short and J 7 bases short, with 11 bases between. The germline gives CDR1 SGHRS, CDR2 YFSETQ. Variable domain in full (rest from reference TRBV5-1 and TRBJ1-2): KAGVTQTPRYLIKTRGQQVTLSCSPISGHRSVSWYQQTPGQGLQFLFEYFSETQRNKGNFPGRFSGRQFSNSRSEMNVSTLELGDSALYLCASSLNRAGGYTFGSGTRLTVV.

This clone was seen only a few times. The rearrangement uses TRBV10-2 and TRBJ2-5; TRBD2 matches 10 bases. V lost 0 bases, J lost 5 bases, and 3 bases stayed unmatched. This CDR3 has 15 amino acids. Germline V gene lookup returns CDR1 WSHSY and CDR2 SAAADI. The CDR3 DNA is TGCGCCAGCAGTGAGTCTAGCGGGGGGTACGAGACCCAGTACTTC. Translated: CASSESSGGYETQYF.

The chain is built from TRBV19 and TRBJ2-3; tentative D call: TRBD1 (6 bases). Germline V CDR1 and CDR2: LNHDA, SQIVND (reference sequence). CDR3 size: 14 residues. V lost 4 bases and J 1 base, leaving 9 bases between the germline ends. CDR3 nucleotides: TGTGCCAGTAGTAGAGGACAGCGCACAGATACGCAGTATTTT. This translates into CASSRGQRTDTQYF.

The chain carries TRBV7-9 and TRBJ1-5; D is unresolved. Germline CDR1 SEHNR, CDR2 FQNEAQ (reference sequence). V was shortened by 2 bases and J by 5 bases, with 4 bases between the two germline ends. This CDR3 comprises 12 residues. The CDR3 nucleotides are TGTGCCAGCAGCTTACGCGATCAGCCCCAGCATTTT. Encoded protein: CASSLRDQPQHF.

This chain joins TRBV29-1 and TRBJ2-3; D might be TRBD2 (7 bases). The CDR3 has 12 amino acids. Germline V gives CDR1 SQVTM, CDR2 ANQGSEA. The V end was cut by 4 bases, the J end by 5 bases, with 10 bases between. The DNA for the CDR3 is TGCAGCGTTGCGGGGGGCGTAGATACGCAGTATTTT. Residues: CSVAGGVDTQYF.

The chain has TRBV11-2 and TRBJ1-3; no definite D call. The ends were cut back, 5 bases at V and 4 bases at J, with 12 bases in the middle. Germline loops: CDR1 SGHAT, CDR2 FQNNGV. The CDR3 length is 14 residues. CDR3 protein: CASSLRPGGNTIYF. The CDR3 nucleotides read TGTGCCAGCAGCCTCCGGCCCGGGGGAAACACCATATATTTT. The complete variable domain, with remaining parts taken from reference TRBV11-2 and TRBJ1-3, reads EAGVAQSPRYKIIEKRQSVAFWCNPISGHATLYWYQQILGQGPKLLIQFQNNGVVDDSQLPKDRFSAERLKGVDSTLKIQPAKLEDSAVYLCASSLRPGGNTIYFGEGSWLTVV.

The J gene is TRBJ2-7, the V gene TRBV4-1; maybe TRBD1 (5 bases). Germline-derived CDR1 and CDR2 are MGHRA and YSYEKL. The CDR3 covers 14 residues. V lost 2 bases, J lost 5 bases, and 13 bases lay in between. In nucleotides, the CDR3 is TGCGCCAGCAGCCAATCTGTCAGGGCTGACGAGCAGTACTTC. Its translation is CASSQSVRADEQYF.

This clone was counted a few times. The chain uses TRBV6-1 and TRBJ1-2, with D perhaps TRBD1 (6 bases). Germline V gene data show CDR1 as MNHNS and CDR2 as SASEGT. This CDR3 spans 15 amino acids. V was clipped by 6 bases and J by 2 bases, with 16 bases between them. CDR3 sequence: CASSSSSQGNYGYTF. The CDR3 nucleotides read TGTGCCAGCAGCTCCTCTTCGCAGGGGAACTATGGCTACACCTTC.

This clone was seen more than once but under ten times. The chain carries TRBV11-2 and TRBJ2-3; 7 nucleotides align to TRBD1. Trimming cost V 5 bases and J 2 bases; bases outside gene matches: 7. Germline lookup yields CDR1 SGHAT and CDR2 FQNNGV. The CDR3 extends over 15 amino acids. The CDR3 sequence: CASSPLTGLTDTQYF. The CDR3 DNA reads TGTGCCAGCAGCCCCCTGACAGGGCTCACAGATACGCAGTATTTT.

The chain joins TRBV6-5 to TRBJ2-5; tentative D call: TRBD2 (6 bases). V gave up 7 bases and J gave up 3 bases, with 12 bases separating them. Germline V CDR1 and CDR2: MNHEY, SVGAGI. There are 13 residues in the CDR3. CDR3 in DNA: TGTGCCAGCAACCGGGACTTTAAAGAGACCCAGTACTTC. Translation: CASNRDFKETQYF.

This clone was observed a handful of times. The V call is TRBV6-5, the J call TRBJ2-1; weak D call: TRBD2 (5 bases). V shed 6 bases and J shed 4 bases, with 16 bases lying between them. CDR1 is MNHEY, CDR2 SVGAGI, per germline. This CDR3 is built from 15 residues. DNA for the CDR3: TGTGCCAGCAGCCGACTACCGACCGAATACAATGAGCAGTTCTTC. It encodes CASSRLPTEYNEQFF.

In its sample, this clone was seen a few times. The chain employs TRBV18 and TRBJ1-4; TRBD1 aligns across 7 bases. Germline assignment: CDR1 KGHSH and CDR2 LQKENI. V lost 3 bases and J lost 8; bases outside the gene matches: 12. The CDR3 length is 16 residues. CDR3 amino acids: CASSPGPTGLKEKLFF. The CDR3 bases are TGTGCCAGCTCACCGGGACCGACAGGGTTGAAGGAAAAACTGTTTTTT.

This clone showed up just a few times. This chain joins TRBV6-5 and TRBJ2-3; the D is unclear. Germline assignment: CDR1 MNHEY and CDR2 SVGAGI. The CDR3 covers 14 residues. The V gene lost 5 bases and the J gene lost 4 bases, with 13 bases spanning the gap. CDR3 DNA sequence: TGTGCCAGCAGTCCCCAGGCCCCTTCAGATACGCAGTATTTT. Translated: CASSPQAPSDTQYF.

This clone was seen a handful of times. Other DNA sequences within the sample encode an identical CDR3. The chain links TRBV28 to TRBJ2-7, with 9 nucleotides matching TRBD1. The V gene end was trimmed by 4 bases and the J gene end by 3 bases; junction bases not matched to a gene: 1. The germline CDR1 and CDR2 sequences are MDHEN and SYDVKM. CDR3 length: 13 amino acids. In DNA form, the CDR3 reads TGTGCCAGCAGTTCGGGACAGGGCTACGAGCAGTACTTC. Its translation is CASSSGQGYEQYF.

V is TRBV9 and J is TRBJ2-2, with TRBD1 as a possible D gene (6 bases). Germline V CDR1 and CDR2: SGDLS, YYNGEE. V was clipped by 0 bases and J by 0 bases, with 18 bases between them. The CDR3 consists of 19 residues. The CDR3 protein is CASSVALRVGQSNTGELFF. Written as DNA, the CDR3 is TGTGCCAGCAGCGTAGCCCTAAGGGTCGGACAGTCGAACACCGGGGAGCTGTTTTTT.

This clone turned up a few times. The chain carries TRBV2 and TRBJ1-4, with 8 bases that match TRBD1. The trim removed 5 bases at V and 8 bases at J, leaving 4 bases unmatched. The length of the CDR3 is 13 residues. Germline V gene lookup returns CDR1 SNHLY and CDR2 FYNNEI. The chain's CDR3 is CASSSRDREKLFF. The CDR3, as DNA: TGTGCCAGCAGTTCCCGGGACAGGGAAAAACTGTTTTTT.

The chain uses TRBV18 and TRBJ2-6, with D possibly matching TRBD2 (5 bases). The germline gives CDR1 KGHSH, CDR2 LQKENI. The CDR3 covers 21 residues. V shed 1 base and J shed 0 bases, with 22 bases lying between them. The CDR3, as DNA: TGTGCCAGCTCACCACTTCCGTCCAGGACTGCCCTTGCCTCTGGGGCCAACGTCCTGACTTTC. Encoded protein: CASSPLPSRTALASGANVLTF.

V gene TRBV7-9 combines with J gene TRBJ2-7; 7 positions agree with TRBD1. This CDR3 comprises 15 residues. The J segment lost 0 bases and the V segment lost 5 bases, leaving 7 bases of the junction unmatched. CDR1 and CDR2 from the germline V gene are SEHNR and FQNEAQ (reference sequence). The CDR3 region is CASSHRDRSSYEQYF. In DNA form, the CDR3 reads TGTGCCAGCAGCCACCGGGACAGATCCTCCTACGAGCAGTACTTC.